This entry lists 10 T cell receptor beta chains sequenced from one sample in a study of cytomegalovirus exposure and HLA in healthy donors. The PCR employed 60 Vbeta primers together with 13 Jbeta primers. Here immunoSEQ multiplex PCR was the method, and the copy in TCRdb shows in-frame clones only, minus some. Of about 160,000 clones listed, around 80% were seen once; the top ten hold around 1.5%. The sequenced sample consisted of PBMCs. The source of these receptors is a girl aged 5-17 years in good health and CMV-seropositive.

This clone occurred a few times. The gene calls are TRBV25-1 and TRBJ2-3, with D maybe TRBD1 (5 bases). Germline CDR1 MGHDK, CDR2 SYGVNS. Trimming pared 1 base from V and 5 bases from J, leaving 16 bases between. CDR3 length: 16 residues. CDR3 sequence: CASSESGRAGRDTQYF. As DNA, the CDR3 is TGTGCCAGCAGTGAATCCGGCAGGGCCGGAAGAGATACGCAGTATTTT.

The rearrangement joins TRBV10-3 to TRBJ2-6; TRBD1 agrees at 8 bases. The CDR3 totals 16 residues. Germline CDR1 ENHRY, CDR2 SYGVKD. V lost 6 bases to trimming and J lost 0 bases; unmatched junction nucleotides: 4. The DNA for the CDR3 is TGTGCCATCAGGACAGGGGTGTCCTCTGGGGCCAACGTCCTGACTTTC. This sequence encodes CAIRTGVSSGANVLTF.

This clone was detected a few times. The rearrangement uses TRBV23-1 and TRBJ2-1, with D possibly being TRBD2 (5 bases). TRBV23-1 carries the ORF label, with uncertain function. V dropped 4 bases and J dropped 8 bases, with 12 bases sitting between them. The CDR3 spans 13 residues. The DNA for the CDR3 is TGCGCCAGCAGTCCGGGGTACGGCGATGAGCAGTTCTTC. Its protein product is CASSPGYGDEQFF.

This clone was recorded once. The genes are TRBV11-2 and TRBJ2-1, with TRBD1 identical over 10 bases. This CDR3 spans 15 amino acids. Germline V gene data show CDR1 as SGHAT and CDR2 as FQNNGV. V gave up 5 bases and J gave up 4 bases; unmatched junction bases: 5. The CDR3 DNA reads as TGTGCCAGCAGCACGGGACAGGGGAGGTACAATGAGCAGTTCTTC. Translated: CASSTGQGRYNEQFF.

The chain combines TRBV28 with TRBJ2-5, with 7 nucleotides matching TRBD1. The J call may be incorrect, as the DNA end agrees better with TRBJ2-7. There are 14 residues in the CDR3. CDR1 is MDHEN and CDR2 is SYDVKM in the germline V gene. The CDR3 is CASSALTGNYEQYF. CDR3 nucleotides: TGTGCCAGCAGCGCCTTGACAGGGAACTACGAGCAGTACTTC.

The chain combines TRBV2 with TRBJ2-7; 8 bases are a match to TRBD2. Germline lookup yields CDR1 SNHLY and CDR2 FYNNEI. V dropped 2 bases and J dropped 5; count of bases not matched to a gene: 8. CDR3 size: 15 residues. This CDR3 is CASSEFGTSKDEQYF. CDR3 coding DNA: TGTGCCAGCAGTGAATTCGGGACTAGTAAGGACGAGCAGTACTTC.

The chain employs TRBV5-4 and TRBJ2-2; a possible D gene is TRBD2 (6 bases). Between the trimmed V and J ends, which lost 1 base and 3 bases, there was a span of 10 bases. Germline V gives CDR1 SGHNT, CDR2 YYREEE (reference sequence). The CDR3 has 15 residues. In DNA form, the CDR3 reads TGTGCCAGCAGCTTGAACGGGGGTGACACCGGGGAGCTGTTTTTT. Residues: CASSLNGGDTGELFF. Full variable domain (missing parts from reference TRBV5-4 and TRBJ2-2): ETGVTQSPTHLIKTRGQQVTLRCSSQSGHNTVSWYQQALGQGPQFIFQYYREEENGRGNFPPRFSGLQFPNYSSELNVNALELDDSALYLCASSLNGGDTGELFFGEGSRLTVL.

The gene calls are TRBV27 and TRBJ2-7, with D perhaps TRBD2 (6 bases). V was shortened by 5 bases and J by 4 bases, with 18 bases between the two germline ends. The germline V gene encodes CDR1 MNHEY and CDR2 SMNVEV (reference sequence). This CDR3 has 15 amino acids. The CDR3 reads CASSLTPEGSYEQYF. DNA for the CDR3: TGTGCCAGCAGTCTTACCCCGGAGGGTTCGTACGAGCAGTACTTC.

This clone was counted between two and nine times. The CDR3 DNA reads as TGTGCCATTCTCTGGGGCGACGGCTACACCTTC. It translates to CAILWGDGYTF. This chain links TRBV28 with TRBJ1-2; D may be TRBD1 (5 bases). Germline-derived CDR1 and CDR2 are MDHEN and SYDVKM. V lost 10 bases to trimming and J lost 8 bases, with 14 bases between them. The CDR3 has 11 residues.

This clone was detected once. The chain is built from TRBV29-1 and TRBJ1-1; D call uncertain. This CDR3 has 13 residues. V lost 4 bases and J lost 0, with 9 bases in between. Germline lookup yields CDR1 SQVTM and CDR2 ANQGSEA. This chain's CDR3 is CSVGSQMNTEAFF. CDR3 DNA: TGCAGCGTTGGGTCCCAGATGAACACTGAAGCTTTCTTT.